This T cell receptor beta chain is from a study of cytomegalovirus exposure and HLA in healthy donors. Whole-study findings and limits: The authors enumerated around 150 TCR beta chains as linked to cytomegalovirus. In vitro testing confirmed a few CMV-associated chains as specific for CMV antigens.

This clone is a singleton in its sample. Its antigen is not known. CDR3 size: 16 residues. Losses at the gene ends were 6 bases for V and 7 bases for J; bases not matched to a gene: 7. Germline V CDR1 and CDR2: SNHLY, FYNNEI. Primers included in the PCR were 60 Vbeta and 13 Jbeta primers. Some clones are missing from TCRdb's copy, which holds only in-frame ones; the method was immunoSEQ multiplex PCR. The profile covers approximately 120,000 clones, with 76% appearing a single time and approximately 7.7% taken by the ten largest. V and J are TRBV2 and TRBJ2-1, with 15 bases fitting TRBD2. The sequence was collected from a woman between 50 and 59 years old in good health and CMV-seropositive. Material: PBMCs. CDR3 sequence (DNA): TGTGCCAGCAGGGGACTAGCGGGAGGCGGGGGGAATGAGCAGTTCTTC. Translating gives CASRGLAGGGGNEQFF.